The 21 T cell receptor beta chains presented below share a single source sample, sequenced in a study of T cell changes during pregnancy in multiple sclerosis. Clones were read by immunoSEQ multiplex PCR, and TCRdb kept only the in-frame ones, dropping some. The sample has 90,000 or so clones; about 94% are singletons. The specimen was peripheral blood, collected after pregnancy. These TCRs come from a female donor in good health, enrolled as a control in a pregnancy study.

CDR3 bases: TGTGCCAGCAGCTTAGATTCGCGCCAGGGCTATGAGCAGTTCTTC. It codes for CASSLDSRQGYEQFF. This sequence joins TRBV11-3 and TRBJ2-1, with D maybe TRBD1 (5 bases). Germline loops: CDR1 SGHNT, CDR2 YENEEA. V was trimmed by 0 bases and J by 8 bases, leaving 14 bases between them. This CDR3 has 15 residues.

The CDR3 loop is CASSSLPETQYF. For the CDR3, the DNA is TGTGCCAGCAGTAGCCTCCCAGAGACCCAGTACTTC. The rearrangement links TRBV28 to TRBJ2-5; no clear D. Trimming removed 5 bases from V and 4 bases from J, with 8 bases in between. The CDR3 is 12 amino acids. The germline V gene encodes CDR1 MDHEN and CDR2 SYDVKM.

The chain combines TRBV15 with TRBJ1-4, with 8 positions matching TRBD1. This CDR3 spans 16 amino acids. Germline V gives CDR1 LNHNV, CDR2 YYDKDF (reference sequence). V was pared by 1 base and J by 4 bases, with 5 bases of the junction left unmatched. The CDR3 nucleotides read TGTGCCACCAGCAGAGGACCCACAGGGGGTAATGAAAAACTGTTTTTT. This encodes CATSRGPTGGNEKLFF.

The rearrangement links TRBV28 to TRBJ2-5; TRBD2 matches at 12 bases. This CDR3 has 16 amino acids. Germline CDR1 and CDR2: MDHEN and SYDVKM. The V gene end was trimmed by 5 bases and the J gene end by 5 bases; junction bases not matched to a gene: 9. The CDR3 DNA follows: TGTGCCAGCAGTCACCTAGCGGGAGGGCCTCAGGAGACCCAGTACTTC. This encodes CASSHLAGGPQETQYF. The full variable domain, in which reference TRBV28 and TRBJ2-5 provide the parts outside the CDR3, is DVKVTQSSRYLVKRTGEKVFLECVQDMDHENMFWYRQDPGLGLRLIYFSYDVKMKEKGDIPEGYSVSREKKERFSLILESASTNQTSMYLCASSHLAGGPQETQYFGPGTRLLVL.

The chain has TRBV5-1 and TRBJ2-3, with 8 nucleotides matching TRBD1. V lost 6 bases and J lost 1; bases outside the gene matches: 7. The CDR3 extends over 15 amino acids. Germline assignment: CDR1 SGHRS and CDR2 YFSETQ. The CDR3 region has the DNA TGCGCCAGCAACAAGGACAGGGCTGGCACAGATACGCAGTATTTT. As protein: CASNKDRAGTDTQYF.

The rearrangement joins TRBV5-1 to TRBJ2-5; 7 bases align to TRBD2. The CDR3 totals 17 residues. The V gene end was trimmed by 4 bases and the J gene end by 0 bases; junction bases not matched to a gene: 12. Germline CDR1 and CDR2: SGHRS and YFSETQ. Written as DNA, the CDR3 is TGCGCCAGCAGCCCACTAGCGAACGCGGGGTACCAAGAGACCCAGTACTTC. It translates to CASSPLANAGYQETQYF.

This clone was observed a single time. The V gene is TRBV4-1, the J gene TRBJ2-5; D perhaps matches TRBD2 (5 bases). CDR1 MGHRA and CDR2 YSYEKL come from the germline V gene. V was clipped by 3 bases and J by 5 bases, with 16 bases between them. This CDR3 spans 15 amino acids. The DNA for the CDR3 is TGCGCCAGCAGCCAGTTCTTAGGAGGCCTGGAGACCCAGTACTTC. Translation gives CASSQFLGGLETQYF.

This chain links TRBV27 with TRBJ2-1; 9 bases fit TRBD1. Trimming at V came to 3 bases and at J to 9 bases, leaving 12 bases not matched to a gene. Germline V gives CDR1 MNHEY, CDR2 SMNVEV (reference sequence). This CDR3 region has 16 residues. The CDR3 nucleotides read TGTGCCAGCAGTTTTTCGGGACAGGGATTTCCCTTTGAGCAGTTCTTC. Translated, it gives CASSFSGQGFPFEQFF.

The chain recombines TRBV27 with TRBJ2-1; the D is unclear. This CDR3 is 14 amino acids long. In germline, CDR1 is MNHEY, CDR2 SMNVEV (reference sequence). Trimming cost V 2 bases and J 1 base, with 6 bases left between them. The CDR3 DNA reads TGTGCCAGCAGTTTAGACACTTCCTACAATGAGCAGTTCTTC. This encodes CASSLDTSYNEQFF.

V is TRBV19 and J is TRBJ2-7, with D perhaps matching TRBD2 (6 bases). The CDR3 sequence is 13 residues long. Trimming took 11 bases from V and 0 from J, leaving 14 bases between them. Per germline, CDR1 LNHDA and CDR2 SQIVND (reference sequence). CDR3 residues: CAGGDLSSYEQYF. CDR3 coding DNA: TGTGCCGGAGGGGACCTTTCCTCCTACGAGCAGTACTTC.

The chain is built from TRBV2 and TRBJ2-1, with D possibly TRBD1 on 6 matching bases. V was clipped by 4 bases and J by 6 bases, with 10 bases between them. Per the germline V gene, CDR1 is SNHLY and CDR2 is FYNNEI. The CDR3 length is 13 residues. The CDR3 DNA follows: TGTGCCAGCAGTGGGACAGTTGTCAATGAGCAGTTCTTC. It translates to CASSGTVVNEQFF.

The chain uses TRBV7-6 and TRBJ1-5; D may be TRBD1 (5 bases). V lost 1 base, J lost 0 bases, and 25 bases lay in between. This CDR3 spans 21 amino acids. The germline CDR1 and CDR2 sequences are SGHVS and FNYEAQ. The CDR3 is CASSLVGAVAAGFHSNQPQHF. CDR3 sequence (DNA): TGTGCCAGCAGCTTAGTAGGGGCGGTGGCAGCGGGATTCCATAGCAATCAGCCCCAGCATTTT. The complete variable domain, with remaining parts taken from reference TRBV7-6 and TRBJ1-5, reads GAGVSQSPRYKVTKRGQDVALRCDPISGHVSLYWYRQALGQGPEFLTYFNYEAQQDKSGLPNDRFSAERPEGSISTLTIQRTEQRDSAMYRCASSLVGAVAAGFHSNQPQHFGDGTRLSIL.

The chain combines TRBV15 with TRBJ1-4, with 8 bases fitting TRBD1. V lost 0 bases, J lost 5 bases, and 5 bases stayed unmatched. This CDR3 contains 16 residues. CDR1 and CDR2 from the germline V gene are LNHNV and YYDKDF (reference sequence). For the CDR3, the DNA is TGTGCCACCAGCAGAGACGGACAGGGCAAAAATGAAAAACTGTTTTTT. Protein sequence: CATSRDGQGKNEKLFF.

This rearrangement joins TRBV6-6 to TRBJ2-7; TRBD1 is a possible D gene (6 bases). Germline V gene data show CDR1 as MNHNY and CDR2 as SVGAGI (reference sequence). V was trimmed by 4 bases and J by 6 bases, leaving 16 bases between them. This CDR3 spans 14 amino acids. The CDR3 here is CASSSTGFRIEQYF. DNA for the CDR3: TGTGCCAGCAGTTCAACAGGGTTTAGAATCGAGCAGTACTTC.

This chain joins TRBV7-2 and TRBJ1-3; TRBD1 agrees at 7 bases. Germline CDR1 and CDR2: SGHTA and FQGNSA. CDR3 length equals 15 residues. V lost 5 bases, J lost 6 bases, and 10 bases stayed unmatched. CDR3 residues: CASSLPRQGVNTIYF. CDR3 nucleotide sequence: TGTGCCAGCAGCCTACCCCGGCAGGGGGTAAACACCATATATTTT.

This chain joins TRBV5-1 and TRBJ1-3; D uncertain. Germline values: CDR1 SGHRS, CDR2 YFSETQ. The CDR3 has 15 residues. V was pared by 0 bases and J by 4 bases, with 11 bases between. The CDR3 DNA is TGCGCCAGCAGCTTGGGAGGAACCCAAGGAAACACCATATATTTT. Residues: CASSLGGTQGNTIYF.

The chain recombines TRBV27 with TRBJ2-7; 8 nucleotides agree with TRBD1. The ends lost 4 bases at V and 3 bases at J; junction bases unmatched: 8. Per the germline V gene, CDR1 is MNHEY and CDR2 is SMNVEV (reference sequence). The CDR3 is 15 amino acids. This CDR3 is CASSSRTGLGYEQYF. The CDR3 DNA follows: TGTGCCAGCAGTTCCCGGACAGGGTTGGGCTACGAGCAGTACTTC.

The chain uses TRBV11-2 and TRBJ1-3, with D perhaps TRBD1 (5 bases). Deletions cut 5 bases from V and 1 base from J, with 21 bases between. CDR1 is SGHAT and CDR2 is FQNNGV in the germline V gene. The CDR3 runs 18 residues. This CDR3 is CASSRGAGGTFSGNTIYF. The CDR3 nucleotides read TGTGCCAGCAGCCGAGGAGCGGGGGGGACGTTTTCTGGAAACACCATATATTTT.

The rearrangement links TRBV2 to TRBJ2-1, with TRBD1 identical over 9 bases. V was pared by 8 bases and J by 8 bases, with 7 bases of the junction left unmatched. CDR1 is SNHLY and CDR2 is FYNNEI in the germline V gene. This CDR3 has 13 amino acids. CDR3 region: CASGGTGLYEQFF. DNA for the CDR3: TGTGCCAGCGGGGGGACAGGGCTGTATGAGCAGTTCTTC. Supplemented by reference TRBV2 and TRBJ2-1, the full variable domain reads EPEVTQTPSHQVTQMGQEVILRCVPISNHLYFYWYRQILGQKVEFLVSFYNNEISEKSEIFDDQFSVERPDGSNFTLKIRSTKLEDSAMYFCASGGTGLYEQFFGPGTRLTVL.

This clone was seen once. This rearrangement joins TRBV27 to TRBJ2-4, with 7 positions matching TRBD1. Germline V gene data show CDR1 as MNHEY and CDR2 as SMNVEV (reference sequence). The CDR3 covers 18 residues. J lost 3 bases, V lost 6 bases, and 17 bases had no gene match. Here the CDR3 reads CASRLTGSKSSVKNIQYF. CDR3 DNA sequence: TGTGCCAGCAGACTGACAGGGTCCAAGTCTTCTGTCAAAAACATTCAGTACTTC.

The chain recombines TRBV5-4 with TRBJ2-1; 8 bases map to TRBD2. This CDR3 spans 16 amino acids. The germline V gene encodes CDR1 SGHNT and CDR2 YYREEE (reference sequence). V shed 2 bases and J 8 bases; nucleotides not matched to a gene: 12. The CDR3 DNA reads TGTGCCAGCAGCTTAAACCCCGCCGGGGGGGTGGATGAGCAGTTCTTC. Protein: CASSLNPAGGVDEQFF.